Each of the 20 T cell receptor beta chains below was sequenced from the same sample in a study of shared clonotypes between healthy human individuals. Only in-frame clones appear in the TCRdb table, and some are missing; sequencing was by immunoSEQ multiplex PCR. There are roughly 2.5 million clones in the sample; over 85% occur only once, and roughly 0.13% lies in the top ten. Input material: naive CD4+ T cells sorted from blood. Stated subset: CD45RA+ positively selected. The source is a man aged 18-30 years in good health.

The chain couples TRBV4-1 to TRBJ2-2, with D perhaps matching TRBD2 (7 bases). V lost 0 bases and J 0 bases, leaving 17 bases between the germline ends. The germline CDR1 and CDR2 sequences are MGHRA and YSYEKL. The CDR3 loop spans 19 amino acids. CDR3 in DNA: TGCGCCAGCAGCCAAGATGGATCCTGGGGGGGCCCGAACACCGGGGAGCTGTTTTTT. This encodes CASSQDGSWGGPNTGELFF.

The chain is built from TRBV5-4 and TRBJ2-3, with TRBD2 matching over 8 bases. Germline V gives CDR1 SGHNT, CDR2 YYREEE (reference sequence). V trimming: 0 bases; J trimming: 9 bases; junction bases outside the gene matches: 12. This CDR3 has 16 amino acids. This CDR3 reads CASSLAASGSPQTQYF. The CDR3 coding sequence is TGTGCCAGCAGCTTGGCGGCTAGCGGGTCCCCTCAGACGCAGTATTTT.

The chain uses TRBV10-3 and TRBJ1-4, with TRBD1 matching 11 bases. This CDR3 contains 13 residues. V shed 11 bases, J shed 6 bases, and the junction held 5 bases outside the gene matches. Germline CDR1 is ENHRY and CDR2 is SYGVKD. The CDR3 DNA reads as TGTGCCTCCAAGGGACAGGGGGATGAAAAACTGTTTTTT. Translation: CASKGQGDEKLFF.

The gene calls are TRBV6-1 and TRBJ2-5, with no clear D. The length of the CDR3 is 12 residues. The V and J ends lost 6 bases and 6 bases respectively, with 11 bases between them. Germline V gene data show CDR1 as MNHNS and CDR2 as SASEGT. In nucleotides, the CDR3 is TGTGCCAGCAGCTCGGAAGGGAAGACCCAGTACTTC. Residues: CASSSEGKTQYF.

The chain recombines TRBV2 with TRBJ1-4; D perhaps matches TRBD1 (5 bases). V lost 6 bases to trimming and J lost 7 bases, with 9 bases between them. Germline-derived CDR1 and CDR2 are SNHLY and FYNNEI. The CDR3 length is 12 residues. The CDR3 reads CASRGAREKLFF. CDR3 nucleotides: TGTGCCAGCAGAGGGGCGCGTGAAAAACTGTTTTTT.

The chain combines TRBV30 with TRBJ1-5, with TRBD1 as a possible D gene (5 bases). V was cut by 2 bases and J by 7 bases, with 12 bases left in between. CDR3 size: 13 residues. CDR1 is GTSNPN, CDR2 SVGIG, per germline (reference sequence). The CDR3 loop is CAWSRGAAQPQHF. The CDR3 DNA reads as TGTGCCTGGAGTAGGGGTGCTGCCCAGCCCCAGCATTTT. Complete variable domain (other parts from reference TRBV30 and TRBJ1-5): SQTIHQWPATLVQPVGSPLSLECTVEGTSNPNLYWYRQAAGRGLQLLFYSVGIGQISSEVPQNLSASRPQDRQFILSSKKLLLSDSGFYLCAWSRGAAQPQHFGDGTRLSIL.

This chain joins TRBV5-1 and TRBJ1-3, with TRBD1 as a possible D gene (6 bases). This CDR3 comprises 16 residues. Germline CDR1 is SGHRS and CDR2 is YFSETQ. Deletions cut 4 bases from V and 0 bases from J, with 14 bases between. CDR3 DNA: TGCGCCAGCAGCGTGGACGGACAGACCTCTGGAAACACCATATATTTT. Its translation is CASSVDGQTSGNTIYF. Variable domain in full (rest from reference TRBV5-1 and TRBJ1-3): KAGVTQTPRYLIKTRGQQVTLSCSPISGHRSVSWYQQTPGQGLQFLFEYFSETQRNKGNFPGRFSGRQFSNSRSEMNVSTLELGDSALYLCASSVDGQTSGNTIYFGEGSWLTVV.

V is TRBV5-1 and J is TRBJ2-3; D could derive from TRBD1 or TRBD2 (5 bases each). The CDR3 loop spans 14 amino acids. The germline V gene encodes CDR1 SGHRS and CDR2 YFSETQ. Trimming stripped 7 bases from V and 0 bases from J, with 12 bases between. The DNA of the CDR3 is TGCGCCAGCGCTCCGGGGCCGAGCACAGATACGCAGTATTTT. It specifies CASAPGPSTDTQYF.

CDR3 nucleotide sequence: TGTGCCAGCAAAAGGGGAGAGACCCAGTACTTC. Encoded protein: CASKRGETQYF. The chain employs TRBV6-1 and TRBJ2-5; perhaps TRBD1 as D (5 bases). CDR3 length: 11 amino acids. The germline V and J ends were trimmed by 7 bases and 4 bases, with 7 bases remaining between them. Germline CDR1 is MNHNS and CDR2 is SASEGT.

This clone was recorded once. The chain combines TRBV9 with TRBJ1-2, with 7 bases aligning to TRBD1. Trimming removed 4 bases from V and 5 bases from J; junction bases left unmatched: 8. The CDR3 is made up of 14 amino acids. CDR1 and CDR2 from the germline V gene are SGDLS and YYNGEE. In DNA form, the CDR3 reads TGTGCCAGCAGCTCTGGACAGGAAAAATATGGCTACACCTTC. Protein sequence: CASSSGQEKYGYTF.

This clone was detected a few times. CDR3 protein: CASSSGGTGVAEQYF. The CDR3 DNA sequence: TGCGCCAGCAGCTCGGGGGGAACCGGTGTGGCCGAGCAGTACTTC. V gene TRBV5-1 combines with J gene TRBJ2-7, with 7 nucleotides matching TRBD2. CDR1 is SGHRS and CDR2 is YFSETQ in the germline V gene. Unmatched junction bases numbered 12, after V lost 3 bases and J lost 6 bases. The CDR3 has 15 amino acids.

This chain links TRBV6-6 with TRBJ1-6; D is unclear. The CDR3 sequence is 13 residues long. V dropped 7 bases and J dropped 16 bases, with 20 bases sitting between them. The germline CDR1 and CDR2 sequences are MNHNY and SVGAGI (reference sequence). This CDR3 reads CASTKRERSPLHF. The CDR3 DNA follows: TGTGCCAGCACCAAACGTGAGAGATCTCCTCTCCACTTT.

Note on this clone: Other nucleotide sequences from this sample produce the same CDR3. The chain carries TRBV9 and TRBJ1-1, with TRBD1 matching 9 bases. Looked up from germline, CDR1 is SGDLS and CDR2 is YYNGEE. The CDR3 has 15 residues. V lost 4 bases and J lost 5; bases outside the gene matches: 9. The CDR3 loop reads CASSPRTGANTEAFF. DNA for the CDR3: TGTGCCAGCAGCCCCCGGACAGGGGCGAATACTGAAGCTTTCTTT.

The chain is built from TRBV5-1 and TRBJ2-7; D is ambiguous. The CDR3 sequence is 15 residues long. Germline assignment: CDR1 SGHRS and CDR2 YFSETQ. The germline V and J ends were trimmed by 0 bases and 7 bases, with 17 bases remaining between them. The CDR3, as DNA: TGCGCCAGCAGCTTGGCGGCCACGACCTTAGGGGAGCAGTACTTC. Residues: CASSLAATTLGEQYF.

The chain links TRBV12-2 to TRBJ2-7; the table's D call, TRBD2, has no DNA check behind it. TRBV12-2 is assigned pseudogene status. The CDR3 extends over 19 amino acids. CDR3 region: CASRSFRRLAGGPSYEQYF. In DNA form, the CDR3 reads TGTGCAAGTCGCTCCTTTAGACGCCTAGCGGGAGGGCCCTCCTACGAGCAGTACTTC.

Only one count was recorded for this clone. Other DNA sequences from this sample encode an identical CDR3 as well. The chain joins TRBV10-1 to TRBJ2-5, with D perhaps matching TRBD2 (6 bases). The CDR3 consists of 13 residues. CDR1 and CDR2 from the germline V gene are WNHNN and SYGVQD (reference sequence). The V end was cut by 3 bases, the J end by 5 bases, with 10 bases between. The CDR3 protein is CASSDRGAETQYF. CDR3 nucleotide sequence: TGCGCCAGCAGTGATCGCGGGGCGGAGACCCAGTACTTC.

This clone was counted once. One junction end does not reproduce the germline sequence, and a read error may be involved. This CDR3 is CASSRKTSALVSDEQYF. For the CDR3, the DNA is TGTGCCAGCAGCAGGAAGACTAGCGCTCTGGTCTCCGACGAGCAGTACTTC. This chain links TRBV11-2 with TRBJ2-7; 8 positions agree with TRBD2. Germline CDR1 reads SGHAT; CDR2 reads FQNNGV. The length of the CDR3 is 17 residues.

This sequence joins TRBV6-1 and TRBJ2-5; D might be TRBD1 (6 bases). The CDR3 sequence is 13 residues long. Trimming pared 9 bases from V and 5 bases from J, leaving 16 bases between. Germline-derived CDR1 and CDR2 are MNHNS and SASEGT. This CDR3 reads CASSRGVGETQYF. As DNA, the CDR3 is TGTGCCAGTTCCAGGGGAGTGGGCGAGACCCAGTACTTC.

A remark on this clone: Other DNA sequences of this sample code for an identical CDR3. The V gene is TRBV5-1, the J gene TRBJ2-1, with TRBD2 as a possible D gene (6 bases). The V end was cut by 0 bases, the J end by 2 bases, with 9 bases between. The V gene's germline CDR1 is SGHRS and CDR2 YFSETQ. The CDR3 totals 15 residues. Here the CDR3 reads CASSLGLDPYNEQFF. The CDR3 coding sequence is TGCGCCAGCAGCTTGGGACTAGACCCCTACAATGAGCAGTTCTTC.

V gene TRBV7-6 combines with J gene TRBJ1-1, with a tentative D call TRBD1 (6 bases). Trimming cost V 1 base and J 1 base, with 10 bases left between them. The germline CDR1 and CDR2 sequences are SGHVS and FNYEAQ. The CDR3 runs to 15 residues. CDR3 bases: TGTGCCAGCAGCTTAGTTGGGGGCAAGAACACTGAAGCTTTCTTT. It translates to CASSLVGGKNTEAFF.